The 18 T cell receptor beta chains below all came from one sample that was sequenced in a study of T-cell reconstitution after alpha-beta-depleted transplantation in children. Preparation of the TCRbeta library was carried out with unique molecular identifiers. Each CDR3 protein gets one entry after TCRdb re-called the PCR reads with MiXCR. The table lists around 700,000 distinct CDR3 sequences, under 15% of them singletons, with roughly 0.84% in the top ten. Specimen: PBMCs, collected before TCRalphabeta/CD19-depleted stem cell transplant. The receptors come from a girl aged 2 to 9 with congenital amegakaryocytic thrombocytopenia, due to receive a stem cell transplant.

The CDR3 protein is CASSQDPGTSGVHEQYF. CDR3 coding DNA: TGTGCCAGCAGCCAAGACCCTGGGACTAGCGGGGTCCACGAGCAGTACTTC. This chain joins TRBV3-1 and TRBJ2-7; 13 bases line up with TRBD2. Per the germline V gene, CDR1 is LGHDT and CDR2 is YNNKEL (reference sequence). Losses at the gene ends were 0 bases for V and 5 bases for J; bases not matched to a gene: 7. This CDR3 is 17 amino acids long.

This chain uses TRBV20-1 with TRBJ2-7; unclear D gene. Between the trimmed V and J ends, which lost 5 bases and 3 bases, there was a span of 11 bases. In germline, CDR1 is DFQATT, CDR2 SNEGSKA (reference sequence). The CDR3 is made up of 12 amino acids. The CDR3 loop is CSAVLGFYEQYF. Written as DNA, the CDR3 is TGCAGTGCTGTACTCGGGTTCTACGAGCAGTACTTC.

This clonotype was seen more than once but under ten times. The CDR3 loop reads CASSTTSGPETQYF. CDR3 coding DNA: TGCGCCAGCAGCACGACTAGCGGTCCTGAGACCCAGTACTTC. This chain uses TRBV5-1 with TRBJ2-5; 9 bases match TRBD2. Trimming cost V 4 bases and J 5 bases; bases outside gene matches: 6. CDR1 and CDR2 (germline): SGHRS, YFSETQ. The CDR3 runs to 14 residues.

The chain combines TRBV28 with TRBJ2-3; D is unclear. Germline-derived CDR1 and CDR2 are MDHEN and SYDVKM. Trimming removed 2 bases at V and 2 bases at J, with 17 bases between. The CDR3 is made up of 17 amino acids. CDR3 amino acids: CASSLKLDGAFTDTQYF. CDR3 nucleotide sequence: TGTGCCAGCAGTTTAAAATTGGACGGAGCCTTCACAGATACGCAGTATTTT.

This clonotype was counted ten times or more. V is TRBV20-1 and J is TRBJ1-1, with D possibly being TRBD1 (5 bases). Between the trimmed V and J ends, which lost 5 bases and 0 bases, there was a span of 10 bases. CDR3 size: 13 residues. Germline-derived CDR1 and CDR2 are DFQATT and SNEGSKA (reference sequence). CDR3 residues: CSAGGDMNTEAFF. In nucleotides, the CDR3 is TGCAGTGCTGGAGGGGATATGAACACTGAAGCTTTCTTT.

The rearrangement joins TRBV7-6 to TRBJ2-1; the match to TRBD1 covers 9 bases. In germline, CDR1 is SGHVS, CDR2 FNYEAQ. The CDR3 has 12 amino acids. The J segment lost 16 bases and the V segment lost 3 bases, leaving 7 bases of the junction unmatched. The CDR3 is CASSFPGQGIFF. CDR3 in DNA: TGTGCCAGCAGCTTTCCGGGACAGGGTATCTTCTTC.

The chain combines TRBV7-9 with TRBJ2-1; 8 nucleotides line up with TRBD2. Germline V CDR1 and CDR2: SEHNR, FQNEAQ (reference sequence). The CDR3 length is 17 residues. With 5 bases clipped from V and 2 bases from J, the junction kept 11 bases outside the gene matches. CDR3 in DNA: TGTGCCAGCAGCCCAAAAGCGGGAGCGATAACCTACAATGAGCAGTTCTTC. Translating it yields CASSPKAGAITYNEQFF.

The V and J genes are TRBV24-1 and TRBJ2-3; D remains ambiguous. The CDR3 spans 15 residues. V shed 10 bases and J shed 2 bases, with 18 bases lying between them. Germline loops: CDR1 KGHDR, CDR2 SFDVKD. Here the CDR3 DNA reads TGTGCCACGAGCACGTCGGACGGATCCACAGATACGCAGTATTTT. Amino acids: CATSTSDGSTDTQYF.

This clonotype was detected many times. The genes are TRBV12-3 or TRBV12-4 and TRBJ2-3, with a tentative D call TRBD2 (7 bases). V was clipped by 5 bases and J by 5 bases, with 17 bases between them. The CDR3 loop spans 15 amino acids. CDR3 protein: CASSGGALLGDTQYF. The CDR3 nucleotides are TGTGCCAGCAGTGGGGGGGCGCTATTGGGAGATACGCAGTATTTT.

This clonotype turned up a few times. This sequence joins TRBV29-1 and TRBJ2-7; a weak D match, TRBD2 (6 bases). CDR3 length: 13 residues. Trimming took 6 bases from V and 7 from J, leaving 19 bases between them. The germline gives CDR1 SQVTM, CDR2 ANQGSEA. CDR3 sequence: CSVIRDSPGEQYF. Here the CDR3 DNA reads TGCAGCGTGATACGGGACTCGCCCGGGGAGCAGTACTTC.

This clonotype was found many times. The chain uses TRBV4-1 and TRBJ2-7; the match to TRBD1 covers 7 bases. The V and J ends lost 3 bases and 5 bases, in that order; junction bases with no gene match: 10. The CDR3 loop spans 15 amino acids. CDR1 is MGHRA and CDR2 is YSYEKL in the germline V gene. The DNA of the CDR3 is TGCGCCAGCAGCCATTGGACAGGTGCCGGGAACGAGCAGTACTTC. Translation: CASSHWTGAGNEQYF.

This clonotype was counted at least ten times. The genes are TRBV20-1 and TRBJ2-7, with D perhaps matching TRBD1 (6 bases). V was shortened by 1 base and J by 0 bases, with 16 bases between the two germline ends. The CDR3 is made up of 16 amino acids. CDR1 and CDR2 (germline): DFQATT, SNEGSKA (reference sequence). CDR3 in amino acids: CSARVLITGSSYEQYF. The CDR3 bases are TGCAGTGCTAGAGTTCTTATTACAGGGAGCTCCTACGAGCAGTACTTC.

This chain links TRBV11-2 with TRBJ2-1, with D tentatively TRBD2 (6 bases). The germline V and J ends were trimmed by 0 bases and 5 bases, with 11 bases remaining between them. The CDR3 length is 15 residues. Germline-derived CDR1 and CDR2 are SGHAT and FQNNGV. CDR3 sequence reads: CASSLDGSLHNEQFF. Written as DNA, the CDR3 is TGTGCCAGCAGCTTAGACGGGAGCCTACACAATGAGCAGTTCTTC.

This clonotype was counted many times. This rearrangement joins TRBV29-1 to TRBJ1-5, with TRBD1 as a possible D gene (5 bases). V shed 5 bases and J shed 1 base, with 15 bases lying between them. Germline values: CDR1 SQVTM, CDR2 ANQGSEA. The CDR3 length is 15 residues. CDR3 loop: CSVSELGGSNQPQHF. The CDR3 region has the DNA TGCAGCGTTTCGGAACTGGGGGGAAGCAATCAGCCCCAGCATTTT.

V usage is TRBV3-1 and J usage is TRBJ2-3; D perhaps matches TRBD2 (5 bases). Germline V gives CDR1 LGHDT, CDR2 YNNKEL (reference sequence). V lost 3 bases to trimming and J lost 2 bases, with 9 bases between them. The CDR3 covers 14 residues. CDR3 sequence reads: CASSQELVTDTQYF. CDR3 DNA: TGTGCCAGCAGCCAGGAACTAGTCACAGATACGCAGTATTTT.

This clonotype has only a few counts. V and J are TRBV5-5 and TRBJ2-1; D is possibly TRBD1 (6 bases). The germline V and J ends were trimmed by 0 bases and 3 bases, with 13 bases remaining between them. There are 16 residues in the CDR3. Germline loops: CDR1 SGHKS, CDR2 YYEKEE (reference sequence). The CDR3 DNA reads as TGTGCCAGCAGCTTGGGGGCAGGGGCACACTACAATGAGCAGTTCTTC. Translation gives CASSLGAGAHYNEQFF.

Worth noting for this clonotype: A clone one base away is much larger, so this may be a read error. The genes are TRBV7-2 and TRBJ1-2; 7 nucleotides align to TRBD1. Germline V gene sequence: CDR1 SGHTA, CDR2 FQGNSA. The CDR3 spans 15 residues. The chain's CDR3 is CASSLPGGGGYGDTF. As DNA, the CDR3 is TGTGCCAGCAGCCTCCCCGGAGGAGGGGGCTATGGCGACACCTTC.

DNA for the CDR3: TGCGCCAGCAGCTTGGGTGGTAGCGGGAGCTACGAGCAGTACTTC. Encoded protein: CASSLGGSGSYEQYF. The chain combines TRBV5-1 with TRBJ2-7, with 9 bases lining up with TRBD2. With V trimmed by 0 bases and J by 3 bases, 4 bases remained unmatched. The CDR3 has 15 amino acids. Germline V CDR1 and CDR2: SGHRS, YFSETQ.